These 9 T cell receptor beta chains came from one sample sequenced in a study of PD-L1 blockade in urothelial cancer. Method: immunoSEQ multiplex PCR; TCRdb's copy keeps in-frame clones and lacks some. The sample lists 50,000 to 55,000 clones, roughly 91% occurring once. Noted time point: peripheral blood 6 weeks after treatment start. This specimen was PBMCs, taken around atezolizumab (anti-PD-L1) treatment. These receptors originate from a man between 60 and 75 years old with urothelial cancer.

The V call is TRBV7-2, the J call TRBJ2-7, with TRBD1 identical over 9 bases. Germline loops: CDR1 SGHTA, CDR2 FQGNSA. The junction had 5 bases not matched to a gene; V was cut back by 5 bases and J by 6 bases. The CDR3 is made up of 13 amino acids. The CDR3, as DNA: TGTGCCAGCAGCGGGACAGGGTTTCTCGAGCAGTACTTC. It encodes CASSGTGFLEQYF.

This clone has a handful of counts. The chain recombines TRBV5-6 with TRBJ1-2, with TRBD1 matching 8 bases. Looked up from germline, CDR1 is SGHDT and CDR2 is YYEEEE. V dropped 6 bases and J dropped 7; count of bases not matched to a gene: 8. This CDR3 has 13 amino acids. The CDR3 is CASIQGTGIGYTF. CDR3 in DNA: TGTGCCAGCATCCAGGGGACAGGTATTGGCTACACCTTC.

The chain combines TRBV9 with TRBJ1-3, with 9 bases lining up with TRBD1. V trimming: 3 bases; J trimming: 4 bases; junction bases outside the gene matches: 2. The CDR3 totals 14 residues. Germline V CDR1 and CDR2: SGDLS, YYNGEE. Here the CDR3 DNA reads TGTGCCAGCAGCGGAACAGGGGGCGGAAACACCATATATTTT. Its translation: CASSGTGGGNTIYF.

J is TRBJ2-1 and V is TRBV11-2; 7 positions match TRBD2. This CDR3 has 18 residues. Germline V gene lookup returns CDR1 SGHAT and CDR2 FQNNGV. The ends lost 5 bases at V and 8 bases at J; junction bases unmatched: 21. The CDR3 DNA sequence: TGTGCCAGCAGCACATACGAGGGTCTGCGGGGGAGAAGGTATGAGCAGTTCTTC. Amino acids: CASSTYEGLRGRRYEQFF.

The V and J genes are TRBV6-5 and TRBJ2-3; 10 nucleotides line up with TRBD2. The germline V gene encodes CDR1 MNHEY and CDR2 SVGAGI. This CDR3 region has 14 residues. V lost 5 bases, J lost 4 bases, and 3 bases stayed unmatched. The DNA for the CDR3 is TGTGCCAGCAGTAGGACTAGCGGACCAGATACGCAGTATTTT. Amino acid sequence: CASSRTSGPDTQYF.

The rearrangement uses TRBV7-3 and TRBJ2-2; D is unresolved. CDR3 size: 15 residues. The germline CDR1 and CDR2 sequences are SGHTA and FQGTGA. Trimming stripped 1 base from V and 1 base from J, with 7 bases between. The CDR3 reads CASSLSPQNTGELFF. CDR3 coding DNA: TGTGCCAGCAGCTTAAGCCCACAGAACACCGGGGAGCTGTTTTTT.

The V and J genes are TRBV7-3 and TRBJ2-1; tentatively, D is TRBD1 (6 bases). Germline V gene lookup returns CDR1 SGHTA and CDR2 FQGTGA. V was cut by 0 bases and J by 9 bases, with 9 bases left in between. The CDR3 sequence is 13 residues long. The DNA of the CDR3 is TGTGCCAGCAGCTTAACTGGGGGCAGTGAGCAGTTCTTC. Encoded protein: CASSLTGGSEQFF.

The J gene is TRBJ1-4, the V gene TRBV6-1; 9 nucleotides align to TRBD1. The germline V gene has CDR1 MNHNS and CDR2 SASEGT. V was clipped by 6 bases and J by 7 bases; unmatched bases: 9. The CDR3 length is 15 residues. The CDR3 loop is CASRELGTGFEKLFF. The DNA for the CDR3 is TGTGCCAGCAGGGAACTCGGGACAGGGTTTGAAAAACTGTTTTTT.

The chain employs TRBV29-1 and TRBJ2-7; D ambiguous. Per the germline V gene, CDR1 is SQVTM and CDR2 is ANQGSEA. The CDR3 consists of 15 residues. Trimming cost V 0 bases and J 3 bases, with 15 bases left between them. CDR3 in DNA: TGCAGCGTTGAAGAGGGTCCCCAGTCGGGCTACGAGCAGTACTTC. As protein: CSVEEGPQSGYEQYF.